The T cell receptor beta chain described here comes from a study of cytomegalovirus exposure and HLA in healthy donors. The table came from immunoSEQ multiplex PCR; TCRdb's copy has only in-frame clones and leaves some out. The table has roughly 150,000 clones, 85% to 90% seen once. The CDR3 sequence is 15 residues long. Losses at the gene ends were 5 bases for V and 0 bases for J; bases not matched to a gene: 10. Germline lookup yields CDR1 SQVTM and CDR2 ANQGSEA. Sequencing was performed on PBMCs. This receptor was identified in a woman between 18 and 29 years old in good health and CMV-seropositive. The rearrangement uses TRBV29-1 and TRBJ2-7, with 7 bases fitting TRBD2. DNA for the CDR3: TGCAGCGTTTCTCCGAACCGGGACTACTCCTACGAGCAGTACTTC. Translating gives CSVSPNRDYSYEQYF.